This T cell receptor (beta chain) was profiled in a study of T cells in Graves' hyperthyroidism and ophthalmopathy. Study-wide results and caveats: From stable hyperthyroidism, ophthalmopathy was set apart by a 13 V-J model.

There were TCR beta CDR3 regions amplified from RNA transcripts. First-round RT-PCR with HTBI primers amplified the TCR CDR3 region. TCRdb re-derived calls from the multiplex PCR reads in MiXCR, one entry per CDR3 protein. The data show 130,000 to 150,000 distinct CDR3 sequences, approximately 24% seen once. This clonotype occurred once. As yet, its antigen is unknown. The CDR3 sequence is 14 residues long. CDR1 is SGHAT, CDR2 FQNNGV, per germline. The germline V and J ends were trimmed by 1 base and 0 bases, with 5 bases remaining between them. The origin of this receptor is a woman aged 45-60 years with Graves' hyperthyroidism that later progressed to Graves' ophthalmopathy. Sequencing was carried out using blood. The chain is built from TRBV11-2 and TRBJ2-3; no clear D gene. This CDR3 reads CASSLAASTDTQYF. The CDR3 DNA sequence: TGTGCCAGCAGCTTAGCGGCTAGCACAGATACGCAGTATTTT. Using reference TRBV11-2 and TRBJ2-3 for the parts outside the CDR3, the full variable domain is EAGVAQSPRYKIIEKRQSVAFWCNPISGHATLYWYQQILGQGPKLLIQFQNNGVVDDSQLPKDRFSAERLKGVDSTLKIQPAKLEDSAVYLCASSLAASTDTQYFGPGTRLTVL.